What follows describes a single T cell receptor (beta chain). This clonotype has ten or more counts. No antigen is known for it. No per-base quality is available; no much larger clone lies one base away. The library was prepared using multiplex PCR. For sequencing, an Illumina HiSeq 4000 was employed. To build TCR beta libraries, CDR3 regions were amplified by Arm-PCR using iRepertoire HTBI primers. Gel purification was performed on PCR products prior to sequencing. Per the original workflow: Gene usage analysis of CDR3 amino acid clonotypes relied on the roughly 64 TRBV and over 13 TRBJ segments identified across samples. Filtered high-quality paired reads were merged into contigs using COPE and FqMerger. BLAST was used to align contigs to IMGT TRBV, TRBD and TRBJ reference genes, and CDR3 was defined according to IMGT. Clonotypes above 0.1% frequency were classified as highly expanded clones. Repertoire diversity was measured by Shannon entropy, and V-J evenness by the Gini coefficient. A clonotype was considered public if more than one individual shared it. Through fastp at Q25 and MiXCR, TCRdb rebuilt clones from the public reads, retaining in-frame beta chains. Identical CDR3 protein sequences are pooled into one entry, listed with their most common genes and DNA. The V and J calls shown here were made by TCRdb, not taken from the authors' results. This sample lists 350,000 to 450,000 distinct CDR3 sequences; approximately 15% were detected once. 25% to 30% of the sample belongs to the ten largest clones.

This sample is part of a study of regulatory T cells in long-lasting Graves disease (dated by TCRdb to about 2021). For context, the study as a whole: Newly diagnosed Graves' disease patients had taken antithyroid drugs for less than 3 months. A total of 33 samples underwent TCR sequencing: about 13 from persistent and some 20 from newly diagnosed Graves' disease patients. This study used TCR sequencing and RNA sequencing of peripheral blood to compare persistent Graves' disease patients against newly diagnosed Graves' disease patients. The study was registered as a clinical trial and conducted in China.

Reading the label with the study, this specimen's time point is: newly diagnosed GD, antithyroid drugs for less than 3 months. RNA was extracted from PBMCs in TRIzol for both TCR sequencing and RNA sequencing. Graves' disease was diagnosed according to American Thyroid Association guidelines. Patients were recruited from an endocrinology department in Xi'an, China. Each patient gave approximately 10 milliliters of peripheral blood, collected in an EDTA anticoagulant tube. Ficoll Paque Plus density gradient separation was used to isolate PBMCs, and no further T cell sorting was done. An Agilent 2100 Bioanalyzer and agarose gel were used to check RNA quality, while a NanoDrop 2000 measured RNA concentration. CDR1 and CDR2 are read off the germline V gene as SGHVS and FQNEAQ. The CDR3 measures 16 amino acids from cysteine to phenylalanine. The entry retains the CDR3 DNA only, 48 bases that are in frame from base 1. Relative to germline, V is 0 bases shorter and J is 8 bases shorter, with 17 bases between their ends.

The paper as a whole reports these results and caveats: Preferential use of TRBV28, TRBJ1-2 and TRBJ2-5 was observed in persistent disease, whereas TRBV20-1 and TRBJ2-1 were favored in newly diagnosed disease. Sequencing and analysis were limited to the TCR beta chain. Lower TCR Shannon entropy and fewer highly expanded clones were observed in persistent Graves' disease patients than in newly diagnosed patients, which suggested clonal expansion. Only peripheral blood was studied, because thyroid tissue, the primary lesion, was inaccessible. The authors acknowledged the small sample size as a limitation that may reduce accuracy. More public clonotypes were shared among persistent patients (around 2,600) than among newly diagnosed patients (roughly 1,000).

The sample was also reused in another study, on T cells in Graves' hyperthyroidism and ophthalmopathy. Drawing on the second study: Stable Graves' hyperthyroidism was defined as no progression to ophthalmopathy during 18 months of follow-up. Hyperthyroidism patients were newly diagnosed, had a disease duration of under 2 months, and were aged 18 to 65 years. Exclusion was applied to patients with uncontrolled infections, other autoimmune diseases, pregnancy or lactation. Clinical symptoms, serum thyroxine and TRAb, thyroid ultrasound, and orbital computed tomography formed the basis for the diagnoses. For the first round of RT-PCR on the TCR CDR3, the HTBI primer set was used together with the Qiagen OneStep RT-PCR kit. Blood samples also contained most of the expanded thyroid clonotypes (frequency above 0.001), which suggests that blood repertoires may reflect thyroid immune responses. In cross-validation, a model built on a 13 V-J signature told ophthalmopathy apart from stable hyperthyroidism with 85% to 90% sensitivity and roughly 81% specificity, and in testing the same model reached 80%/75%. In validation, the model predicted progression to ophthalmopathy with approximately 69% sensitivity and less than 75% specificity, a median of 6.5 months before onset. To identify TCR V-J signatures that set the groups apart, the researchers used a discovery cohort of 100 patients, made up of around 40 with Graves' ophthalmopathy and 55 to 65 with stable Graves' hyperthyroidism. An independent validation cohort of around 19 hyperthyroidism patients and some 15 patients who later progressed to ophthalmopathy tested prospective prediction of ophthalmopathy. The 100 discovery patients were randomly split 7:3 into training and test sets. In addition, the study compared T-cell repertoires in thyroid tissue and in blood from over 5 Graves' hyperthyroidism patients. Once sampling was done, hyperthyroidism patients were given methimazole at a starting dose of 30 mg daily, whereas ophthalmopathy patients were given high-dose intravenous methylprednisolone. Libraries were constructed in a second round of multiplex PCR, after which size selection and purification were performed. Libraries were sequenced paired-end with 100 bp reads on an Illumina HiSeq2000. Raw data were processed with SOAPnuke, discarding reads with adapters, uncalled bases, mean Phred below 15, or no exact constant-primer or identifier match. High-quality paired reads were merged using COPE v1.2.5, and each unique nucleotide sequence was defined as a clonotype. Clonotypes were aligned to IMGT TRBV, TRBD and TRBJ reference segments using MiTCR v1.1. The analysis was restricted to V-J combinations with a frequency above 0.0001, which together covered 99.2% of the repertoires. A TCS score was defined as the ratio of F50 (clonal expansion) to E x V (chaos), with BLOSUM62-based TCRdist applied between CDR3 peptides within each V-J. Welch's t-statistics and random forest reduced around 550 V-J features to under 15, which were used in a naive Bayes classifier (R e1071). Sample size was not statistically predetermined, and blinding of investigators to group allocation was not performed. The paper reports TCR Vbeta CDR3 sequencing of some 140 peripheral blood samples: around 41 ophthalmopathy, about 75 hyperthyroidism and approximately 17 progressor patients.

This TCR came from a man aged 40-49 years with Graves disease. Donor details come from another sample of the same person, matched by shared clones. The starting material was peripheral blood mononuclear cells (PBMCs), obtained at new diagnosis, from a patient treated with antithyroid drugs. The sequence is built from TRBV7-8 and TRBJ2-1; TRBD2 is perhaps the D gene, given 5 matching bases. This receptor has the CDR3 CASSLAPYTFGDEQFF. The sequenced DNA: TGTGCCAGCAGCTTAGCGCCCTACACGTTCGGGGATGAGCAGTTCTTC.